The 22 T cell receptor beta chains below all came from one sample that was sequenced in a study of cytomegalovirus exposure and HLA in healthy donors. Measured with immunoSEQ multiplex PCR; TCRdb has only the in-frame clones, and not every one. The sample lists more than 130,000 clones, around 90% occurring once. The specimen sequenced was PBMCs. These receptors were taken from a woman younger than 30 in good health and CMV-seropositive.

The chain employs TRBV7-8 and TRBJ2-4, with D perhaps TRBD1 (6 bases). The CDR3 has 15 amino acids. The V and J ends lost 1 base and 3 bases respectively, with 10 bases between them. Germline CDR1 is SGHVS and CDR2 is FQNEAQ. The DNA of the CDR3 is TGTGCCAGCAGCTTAGGACAGGTGGTCAAAAACATTCAGTACTTC. Translated: CASSLGQVVKNIQYF.

The gene calls are TRBV30 and TRBJ1-1; D unresolved. Germline V CDR1 and CDR2: GTSNPN, SVGIG (reference sequence). Between the trimmed V and J ends, which lost 3 bases and 4 bases, there was a span of 9 bases. The CDR3 is 12 residues long. The CDR3 sequence: CAWRVDTTEAFF. CDR3 DNA: TGTGCCTGGAGGGTAGACACCACTGAAGCTTTCTTT.

The table lists this clone with a count of one. The chain carries TRBV2 and TRBJ2-3; 7 bases are shared with TRBD2. This CDR3 region has 14 residues. From germline, CDR1 is SNHLY and CDR2 FYNNEI. V was clipped by 6 bases and J by 6 bases; unmatched bases: 9. Written as DNA, the CDR3 is TGTGCCAGCAGCCTGCTAGCGGCTATTGATACGCAGTATTTT. Its protein is CASSLLAAIDTQYF.

The J gene is TRBJ1-4, the V gene TRBV7-9, with 8 bases aligning to TRBD1. Germline CDR1 and CDR2: SEHNR and FQNEAQ (reference sequence). The J segment lost 4 bases and the V segment lost 4 bases, leaving 5 bases of the junction unmatched. CDR3 length: 15 residues. DNA of the CDR3: TGTGCCAGCAGCTCGCGGACAGGGCTTAATGAAAAACTGTTTTTT. Its translation: CASSSRTGLNEKLFF.

The chain couples TRBV14 to TRBJ1-2; 7 nucleotides match TRBD1. Trimming took 1 base from V and 5 from J; bases not matched to a gene: 4. Germline V gives CDR1 SGHDN, CDR2 FVKESK. CDR3 length equals 14 residues. CDR3 loop: CASSQVGTDYGYTF. The CDR3 DNA sequence: TGTGCCAGCAGCCAAGTGGGGACAGATTATGGCTACACCTTC.

V and J are TRBV7-6 and TRBJ2-5; 12 nucleotides match TRBD2. J was trimmed by 5 bases and V by 6 bases; bases with no gene match: 7. Germline CDR1 and CDR2: SGHVS and FNYEAQ. CDR3 length: 15 amino acids. The CDR3 bases are TGTGCCAGCAGTGCTAGCGGGGGGGCCTTGGAGACCCAGTACTTC. It is translated as CASSASGGALETQYF.

The rearrangement links TRBV14 to TRBJ2-3; D remains ambiguous. CDR3 length: 13 residues. V was shortened by 0 bases and J by 7 bases, with 8 bases between the two germline ends. In germline, CDR1 is SGHDN, CDR2 FVKESK. CDR3 coding DNA: TGTGCCAGCAGCCAAGATCAGGCGAATACGCAGTATTTT. Translating it yields CASSQDQANTQYF. Using reference TRBV14 and TRBJ2-3 for the parts outside the CDR3, the full variable domain is EAGVTQFPSHSVIEKGQTVTLRCDPISGHDNLYWYRRVMGKEIKFLLHFVKESKQDESGMPNNRFLAERTGGTYSTLKVQPAELEDSGVYFCASSQDQANTQYFGPGTRLTVL.

The chain links TRBV5-8 to TRBJ1-5, with a tentative D call TRBD1 (5 bases). The CDR3 length is 15 residues. Per the germline V gene, CDR1 is SGHTS and CDR2 is YDEGEE. Trimming took off 0 bases at V and 10 bases at J, with 17 bases between the two ends. The CDR3 loop reads CASSLGGRILGPQHF. The CDR3 coding sequence is TGTGCCAGCAGCTTGGGGGGCAGGATCCTTGGACCCCAGCATTTT.

The V gene is TRBV10-3, the J gene TRBJ2-3; 7 positions match TRBD2. Germline V gene data show CDR1 as ENHRY and CDR2 as SYGVKD. This CDR3 contains 14 residues. The V segment lost 2 bases and the J segment 1 base; nucleotides outside the gene matches: 0. The CDR3 DNA sequence: TGTGCCATCAGTGAGGGGGGGGGCACAGATACGCAGTATTTT. It encodes CAISEGGGTDTQYF.

The genes are TRBV28 and TRBJ1-4; 7 bases line up with TRBD1. J gave up 2 bases and V 2 bases, and 2 bases lay outside the gene matches. CDR1 is MDHEN, CDR2 SYDVKM, per germline. The CDR3 contains 15 residues. The CDR3 is CASSLTGATNEKLFF. CDR3 DNA sequence: TGTGCCAGCAGTTTAACAGGGGCGACTAATGAAAAACTGTTTTTT.

V and J are TRBV11-2 and TRBJ1-1; D gene uncertain. Germline V gene lookup returns CDR1 SGHAT and CDR2 FQNNGV. There are 15 residues in the CDR3. Between the trimmed V and J ends, which lost 2 bases and 4 bases, there was a span of 14 bases. In nucleotides, the CDR3 is TGTGCCAGCAGCTTATTCCCCGGGTTTTTCACTGAAGCTTTCTTT. Encoded protein: CASSLFPGFFTEAFF.

The chain couples TRBV19 to TRBJ1-1, with no clear D. CDR1 and CDR2 from the germline V gene are LNHDA and SQIVND (reference sequence). The CDR3 extends over 13 amino acids. The V and J ends lost 2 bases and 1 base respectively, with 5 bases between them. The CDR3 DNA sequence: TGTGCCAGTAGTATAAGAGAGAACACTGAAGCTTTCTTT. Its translation is CASSIRENTEAFF. Looking up the rest from reference TRBV19 and TRBJ1-1 gives the full variable domain: DGGITQSPKYLFRKEGQNVTLSCEQNLNHDAMYWYRQDPGQGLRLIYYSQIVNDFQKGDIAEGYSVSREKKESFPLTVTSAQKNPTAFYLCASSIRENTEAFFGQGTRLTVV.

V is TRBV13 and J is TRBJ2-3; 7 bases fit TRBD2. V dropped 4 bases and J dropped 2; count of bases not matched to a gene: 3. Germline V gene sequence: CDR1 PRHDT, CDR2 FYEKMQ (reference sequence). The CDR3 runs 14 residues. In nucleotides, the CDR3 is TGTGCCAGCAGCTGGGGGGGTGTCACAGATACGCAGTATTTT. As protein: CASSWGGVTDTQYF.

In this sample, this clone turned up once. The chain has TRBV9 and TRBJ2-7; D is possibly TRBD2 (6 bases). Per the germline V gene, CDR1 is SGDLS and CDR2 is YYNGEE. Between the trimmed V and J ends, which lost 0 bases and 5 bases, there was a span of 12 bases. There are 14 residues in the CDR3. The DNA of the CDR3 is TGTGCCAGCAGCGTAGAGGGAGGCGCAGACGAGCAGTACTTC. Translated, it gives CASSVEGGADEQYF.

The chain links TRBV4-3 to TRBJ1-1; TRBD1 matches 9 bases. This CDR3 spans 16 amino acids. V dropped 2 bases and J dropped 1; count of bases not matched to a gene: 5. CDR1 LGHNA and CDR2 YSLEER come from the germline V gene. The CDR3 spells CASSQRTGAANTEAFF. DNA of the CDR3: TGCGCCAGCAGCCAACGGACAGGGGCTGCGAACACTGAAGCTTTCTTT.

The chain couples TRBV28 to TRBJ2-7, with a possible D match to TRBD2 (6 bases). Trimming stripped 7 bases from V and 1 base from J, with 14 bases between. The CDR3 loop spans 14 amino acids. Germline values: CDR1 MDHEN, CDR2 SYDVKM. DNA for the CDR3: TGTGCCAGCACCCACTCTGCGGGGTCCTACGAGCAGTACTTC. This sequence encodes CASTHSAGSYEQYF.

This chain uses TRBV7-8 with TRBJ2-7; D is uncertain. The germline CDR1 and CDR2 sequences are SGHVS and FQNEAQ. Trimming shortened V by 5 bases and J by 5 bases, and 7 bases separated the two germline ends. The length of the CDR3 is 11 residues. Here the CDR3 reads CASSNGDEQYF. CDR3 coding DNA: TGTGCCAGCAGCAACGGAGACGAGCAGTACTTC. Full variable domain (rest looked up from reference TRBV7-8 and TRBJ2-7): GAGVSQSPRYKVAKRGQDVALRCDPISGHVSLFWYQQALGQGPEFLTYFQNEAQLDKSGLPSDRFFAERPEGSVSTLKIQRTQQEDSAVYLCASSNGDEQYFGPGTRLTVT.

The V gene is TRBV7-9, the J gene TRBJ1-1, with 7 nucleotides matching TRBD1. The CDR3 has 14 amino acids. Germline V CDR1 and CDR2: SEHNR, FQNEAQ (reference sequence). The junction had 2 bases not matched to a gene; V was cut back by 3 bases and J by 1 base. The DNA of the CDR3 is TGTGCCAGCAGCTTTGGACAGGCGAACACTGAAGCTTTCTTT. The encoded protein is CASSFGQANTEAFF.

In this sample, this clone turned up once. V is TRBV6-6 and J is TRBJ2-3, with D maybe TRBD2 (6 bases). V dropped 7 bases and J dropped 8 bases, with 25 bases sitting between them. There are 16 residues in the CDR3. Germline CDR1 reads MNHNY; CDR2 reads SVGAGI (reference sequence). Here the CDR3 reads CASTRGTGSGFSTQYF. The CDR3, as DNA: TGTGCCAGCACACGCGGGACCGGGAGTGGTTTTAGTACGCAGTATTTT.

In this sample, this clone turned up once. The rearrangement uses TRBV9 and TRBJ1-4, with D tentatively TRBD1 (6 bases). The CDR3 consists of 15 residues. V was pared by 3 bases and J by 5 bases, with 14 bases between. The germline V gene encodes CDR1 SGDLS and CDR2 YYNGEE. The CDR3 loop is CASSGRQAKNEKLFF. In nucleotides, the CDR3 is TGTGCCAGCAGCGGAAGACAGGCCAAAAATGAAAAACTGTTTTTT.

The chain has TRBV2 and TRBJ2-3; 11 nucleotides match TRBD2. With 7 bases clipped from V and 0 bases from J, the junction kept 12 bases outside the gene matches. The CDR3 length is 18 residues. The germline V gene has CDR1 SNHLY and CDR2 FYNNEI. The CDR3 loop reads CASTLLAGGPRSTDTQYF. The CDR3 bases are TGTGCCAGCACCTTGCTAGCGGGAGGCCCGAGGAGCACAGATACGCAGTATTTT.

The chain couples TRBV18 to TRBJ1-5; D is possibly TRBD1 (5 bases). Germline CDR1 is KGHSH and CDR2 is LQKENI. Trimming shortened V by 3 bases and J by 5 bases, and 11 bases separated the two germline ends. CDR3 size: 14 residues. The CDR3 here is CASSPGPGDQPQHF. In DNA form, the CDR3 reads TGTGCCAGCTCACCGGGGCCGGGAGATCAGCCCCAGCATTTT. Full variable domain (rest looked up from reference TRBV18 and TRBJ1-5): NAGVMQNPRHLVRRRGQEARLRCSPMKGHSHVYWYRQLPEEGLKFMVYLQKENIIDESGMPKERFSAEFPKEGPSILRIQQVVRGDSAAYFCASSPGPGDQPQHFGDGTRLSIL.